This passage covers 30 T cell receptor beta chains from one sample sequenced in a study of blood T cell repertoires in COVID-19. The table came from immunoSEQ multiplex PCR; TCRdb's copy has only in-frame clones and leaves some out. The sample shows roughly 500,000 clones, 70% to 90% of them seen only once. Sequencing was performed on peripheral blood. The receptor set was obtained from a human donor in a cohort sampled during active COVID-19.

The rearrangement links TRBV5-4 to TRBJ2-7; TRBD2 agrees at 14 bases. The CDR3 is 19 residues long. The germline V gene has CDR1 SGHNT and CDR2 YYREEE (reference sequence). The V gene end was trimmed by 4 bases and the J gene end by 5 bases; junction bases not matched to a gene: 17. The CDR3 loop reads CASSPPGGTSGRGGNEQYF. CDR3 nucleotides: TGTGCCAGCAGCCCCCCGGGGGGGACTAGCGGGAGAGGCGGGAACGAGCAGTACTTC.

The rearrangement uses TRBV25-1 and TRBJ2-5; 7 nucleotides line up with TRBD1. Germline CDR1 and CDR2: MGHDK and SYGVNS. This CDR3 is built from 15 residues. The V and J ends lost 5 bases and 5 bases, in that order; junction bases with no gene match: 11. The CDR3 DNA is TGTGCCAGCAGTCCCGCGCGGGTCAGGGGGGAGACCCAGTACTTC. Its translation is CASSPARVRGETQYF.

The chain combines TRBV25-1 with TRBJ2-7; D not certain. CDR1 and CDR2 (germline): MGHDK, SYGVNS. V lost 3 bases, J lost 1 base, and 10 bases lay in between. The CDR3 is made up of 14 amino acids. The CDR3 DNA reads TGTGCCAGCAGTGACTCTCCTACGTCCTACGAGCAGTACTTC. Protein: CASSDSPTSYEQYF.

The chain joins TRBV6-5 to TRBJ1-3; the D gene is possibly TRBD1 (5 bases). Germline V CDR1 and CDR2: MNHEY, SVGAGI. Trimming pared 0 bases from V and 3 bases from J, leaving 9 bases between. The CDR3 spans 15 residues. The CDR3 loop reads CASSYSRRGGNTIYF. The CDR3 bases are TGTGCCAGCAGTTACTCTCGAAGGGGTGGAAACACCATATATTTT.

The chain recombines TRBV7-3 with TRBJ1-2; D is perhaps TRBD1 (5 bases). The CDR3 consists of 13 residues. Germline CDR1 SGHTA, CDR2 FQGTGA. The V gene lost 5 bases and the J gene lost 5 bases, with 12 bases spanning the gap. The CDR3 spells CASSQAGRYGYTF. The CDR3 DNA is TGTGCCAGCAGCCAAGCAGGGAGGTATGGCTACACCTTC.

This clone was recorded a few times. The chain combines TRBV7-2 with TRBJ1-2, with D maybe TRBD1 (5 bases). Germline V gene lookup returns CDR1 SGHTA and CDR2 FQGNSA. The CDR3 covers 17 residues. Trimming shortened V by 2 bases and J by 4 bases, and 20 bases separated the two germline ends. CDR3 sequence: CASSLRVLGEGSYGYTF. The CDR3 region has the DNA TGTGCCAGCAGCTTAAGGGTATTAGGGGAGGGAAGCTATGGCTACACCTTC.

This chain uses TRBV5-6 with TRBJ2-3; D is undetermined. V was trimmed by 4 bases and J by 8 bases, leaving 14 bases between them. The CDR3 length is 13 residues. From germline, CDR1 is SGHDT and CDR2 YYEEEE. CDR3 DNA: TGTGCCAGCAGCCGCCAGAACCGTGGTACGCAGTATTTT. Translation gives CASSRQNRGTQYF.

Only one count was recorded for this clone. This chain joins TRBV29-1 and TRBJ1-2; D is undetermined. Deletions cut 2 bases from V and 7 bases from J, with 11 bases between. The CDR3 runs to 12 residues. CDR1 and CDR2 (germline): SQVTM, ANQGSEA. The CDR3 is CSVESGGIGYTF. CDR3 coding DNA: TGCAGCGTTGAATCTGGAGGGATTGGCTACACCTTC. The variable domain in full, completed from reference TRBV29-1 and TRBJ1-2, reads SAVISQKPSRDICQRGTSLTIQCQVDSQVTMMFWYRQQPGQSLTLIATANQGSEATYESGFVIDKFPISRPNLTFSTLTVSNMSPEDSSIYLCSVESGGIGYTFGSGTRLTVV.

The sample holds a few counts of this clone. The chain links TRBV6-5 to TRBJ1-5; D not resolved. Germline CDR1 and CDR2: MNHEY and SVGAGI. This CDR3 is built from 12 residues. Trimming took off 5 bases at V and 5 bases at J, with 7 bases between the two ends. Here the CDR3 DNA reads TGTGCCAGCAGTAGGAGCGATCAGCCCCAGCATTTT. It codes for CASSRSDQPQHF.

This clone was observed a handful of times. The chain combines TRBV7-2 with TRBJ2-1, with TRBD2 matching 13 bases. The germline gives CDR1 SGHTA, CDR2 FQGNSA. Trimming at V came to 5 bases and at J to 9 bases, leaving 10 bases not matched to a gene. The CDR3 contains 16 residues. CDR3 residues: CASSMPGLAGVGEQFF. DNA of the CDR3: TGTGCCAGCAGCATGCCCGGACTAGCGGGAGTGGGTGAGCAGTTCTTC.

The rearrangement links TRBV5-6 to TRBJ2-3, with a possible D match to TRBD2 (6 bases). CDR1 and CDR2 (germline): SGHDT, YYEEEE. V dropped 2 bases and J dropped 1 base, with 11 bases sitting between them. The CDR3 length is 15 residues. CDR3 coding DNA: TGTGCCAGCAGCTTCACCCCGGGAGGCACAGATACGCAGTATTTT. It translates to CASSFTPGGTDTQYF. Looking up the rest from reference TRBV5-6 and TRBJ2-3 gives the full variable domain: DAGVTQSPTHLIKTRGQQVTLRCSPKSGHDTVSWYQQALGQGPQFIFQYYEEEERQRGNFPDRFSGHQFPNYSSELNVNALLLGDSALYLCASSFTPGGTDTQYFGPGTRLTVL.

This clone was seen only a few times. The chain couples TRBV19 to TRBJ1-1; D remains ambiguous. The germline V gene has CDR1 LNHDA and CDR2 SQIVND (reference sequence). CDR3 size: 14 residues. Trimming shortened V by 2 bases and J by 1 base, and 8 bases separated the two germline ends. The CDR3 reads CASSITPGNTEAFF. As DNA, the CDR3 is TGTGCCAGTAGTATAACGCCGGGGAACACTGAAGCTTTCTTT.

This chain joins TRBV27 and TRBJ1-6; perhaps TRBD1 as D (5 bases). The CDR3 sequence is 14 residues long. V was trimmed by 5 bases and J by 10 bases, leaving 15 bases between them. Germline CDR1 reads MNHEY; CDR2 reads SMNVEV (reference sequence). This CDR3 is CASSLTQGGSPLHF. DNA of the CDR3: TGTGCCAGCAGTCTTACGCAGGGTGGCTCACCCCTCCACTTT.

The chain carries TRBV19 and TRBJ1-5; 9 bases line up with TRBD1. Trimming at V came to 6 bases and at J to 6 bases, leaving 6 bases not matched to a gene. Per germline, CDR1 LNHDA and CDR2 SQIVND (reference sequence). This CDR3 region has 14 residues. The CDR3 coding sequence is TGTGCCAGTAGCAGACAGGGGGACGGTCAGCCCCAGCATTTT. It translates to CASSRQGDGQPQHF.

This rearrangement joins TRBV12-3 or TRBV12-4 to TRBJ1-3; no firm D call. The CDR3 loop spans 11 amino acids. The V gene lost 6 bases and the J gene lost 8 bases, with 8 bases spanning the gap. This CDR3 reads CASSLPHTIYF. The CDR3 DNA sequence: TGTGCCAGCAGCCTCCCCCACACCATATATTTT.

The chain joins TRBV30 to TRBJ2-3; tentative D call: TRBD2 (6 bases). CDR1 and CDR2 (germline): GTSNPN, SVGIG (reference sequence). Trimming shortened V by 3 bases and J by 1 base, and 11 bases separated the two germline ends. CDR3 length: 14 amino acids. The CDR3 loop is CAWRKASGTDTQYF. CDR3 coding DNA: TGTGCCTGGAGAAAGGCTAGCGGCACAGATACGCAGTATTTT.

This chain uses TRBV11-3 with TRBJ2-3; 9 positions agree with TRBD2. Losses at the gene ends were 5 bases for V and 6 bases for J; bases not matched to a gene: 9. CDR3 size: 15 residues. CDR1 and CDR2 (germline): SGHNT, YENEEA. For the CDR3, the DNA is TGTGCCAGCAGCCCCGGGCGCGGGAGGGCGGATACGCAGTATTTT. Protein sequence: CASSPGRGRADTQYF. Based on the CDR3 plus reference TRBV11-3 and TRBJ2-3, the full variable domain is EAGVVQSPRYKIIEKKQPVAFWCNPISGHNTLYWYLQNLGQGPELLIRYENEEAVDDSQLPKDRFSAERLKGVDSTLKIQPAELGDSAVYLCASSPGRGRADTQYFGPGTRLTVL.

The chain joins TRBV24-1 to TRBJ2-5; tentative D call: TRBD1 (8 bases). Deletions cut 3 bases from V and 3 bases from J, with 16 bases between. The CDR3 contains 16 residues. From germline, CDR1 is KGHDR and CDR2 SFDVKD. CDR3 nucleotide sequence: TGTGCCACCAGTGATGAAAACAGGGGGGGAAAAGAGACCCAGTACTTC. This gives the protein CATSDENRGGKETQYF.

The genes are TRBV5-1 and TRBJ2-3; 9 bases line up with TRBD1. After removal of 0 bases from V and 3 bases from J, the junction contained 5 bases not matched to a gene. Per the germline V gene, CDR1 is SGHRS and CDR2 is YFSETQ. This CDR3 is built from 16 residues. The CDR3 region has the DNA TGCGCCAGCAGCTTGGAGGGACAGGGCACGACAGATACGCAGTATTTT. This sequence encodes CASSLEGQGTTDTQYF.

For this clone: The same CDR3 arises from other DNA sequences in this sample as well. This sequence joins TRBV7-3 and TRBJ1-1; tentatively, D is TRBD1 (6 bases). The CDR3 is 13 amino acids. V shed 2 bases and J shed 4 bases, with 8 bases lying between them. Germline V gives CDR1 SGHTA, CDR2 FQGTGA. The CDR3 loop is CASSLRGGTEAFF. The CDR3 DNA reads as TGTGCCAGCAGCTTACGAGGGGGCACTGAAGCTTTCTTT.

This clone was recorded once. At the DNA level, this CDR3 is encoded by other sequences in the same sample as well. The genes are TRBV7-3 and TRBJ2-3, with TRBD2 matching over 7 bases. V lost 2 bases, J lost 6 bases, and 5 bases stayed unmatched. The CDR3 is 14 amino acids. Germline CDR1 SGHTA, CDR2 FQGTGA. The CDR3 sequence: CASSLGLAADTQYF. The CDR3 DNA follows: TGTGCCAGCAGCTTAGGGCTAGCGGCGGATACGCAGTATTTT.

The gene calls are TRBV6-5 and TRBJ2-5; no clear D gene. The V and J ends lost 6 bases and 5 bases respectively, with 16 bases between them. The germline V gene encodes CDR1 MNHEY and CDR2 SVGAGI. This CDR3 contains 14 residues. The CDR3 DNA sequence: TGTGCCAGCAGCCCGGCGAGGTCCTGGGAGACCCAGTACTTC. Residues: CASSPARSWETQYF.

This rearrangement joins TRBV5-4 to TRBJ1-2; 8 bases agree with TRBD1. The CDR3 extends over 16 amino acids. Germline V lookup: CDR1 SGHNT, CDR2 YYREEE (reference sequence). V lost 4 bases, J lost 6 bases, and 14 bases stayed unmatched. The CDR3 DNA reads as TGTGCCAGCAGCCGAATGTTGGGACAGGAGGTAGATGGCTACACCTTC. As protein: CASSRMLGQEVDGYTF. Full variable domain (outside the CDR3, taken from reference TRBV5-4 and TRBJ1-2): ETGVTQSPTHLIKTRGQQVTLRCSSQSGHNTVSWYQQALGQGPQFIFQYYREEENGRGNFPPRFSGLQFPNYSSELNVNALELDDSALYLCASSRMLGQEVDGYTFGSGTRLTVV.

This chain links TRBV3-1 (or the pseudogene TRBV3-2) with TRBJ1-2; D not resolved. CDR3 length: 14 residues. V lost 1 base and J lost 7, with 13 bases in between. Germline V gene sequence: CDR1 LGHDT, CDR2 YNNKEL (reference sequence). The CDR3 DNA follows: TGTGCCAGCAGCCAAGCGGCCCGGGAGGGTGGCTACACCTTC. Residues: CASSQAAREGGYTF.

The V call is TRBV6-6, the J call TRBJ1-1, with 8 bases lining up with TRBD1. Germline values: CDR1 MNHNY, CDR2 SVGAGI (reference sequence). The length of the CDR3 is 12 residues. With 5 bases clipped from V and 10 bases from J, the junction kept 6 bases outside the gene matches. The CDR3: CASSPTGDRAFF. The CDR3 bases are TGTGCCAGCAGTCCGACAGGGGACCGAGCTTTCTTT.

V and J are TRBV29-1 and TRBJ2-4; 8 positions match TRBD1. The CDR3 extends over 17 amino acids. V lost 5 bases, J lost 1 base, and 13 bases stayed unmatched. Per germline, CDR1 SQVTM and CDR2 ANQGSEA. Here the CDR3 reads CSVLDIRQGKAKNIQYF. The CDR3 DNA reads TGCAGCGTTCTCGATATAAGACAGGGGAAGGCCAAAAACATTCAGTACTTC.

This clone was counted at least ten times. The rearrangement uses TRBV4-2 and TRBJ2-1, with TRBD2 as a possible D gene (5 bases). The CDR3 length is 12 residues. Trimming shortened V by 5 bases and J by 8 bases, and 10 bases separated the two germline ends. Germline CDR1 reads LGHNA; CDR2 reads YNFKEQ. CDR3 sequence: CASSGERHEQFF. The CDR3 DNA is TGTGCCAGCAGCGGGGAGCGGCATGAGCAGTTCTTC.

The V call is TRBV24-1, the J call TRBJ1-5; 9 positions match TRBD1. V lost 7 bases, J lost 4 bases, and 7 bases stayed unmatched. The CDR3 is 15 amino acids. Germline values: CDR1 KGHDR, CDR2 SFDVKD. CDR3 nucleotide sequence: TGTGCCACCAGCAACGCCGGGACAGGGAATCAGCCCCAGCATTTT. Its protein product is CATSNAGTGNQPQHF.

J is TRBJ1-2 and V is TRBV7-8; 7 bases agree with TRBD1. The CDR3 is 16 residues long. The V segment lost 2 bases and the J segment 2 bases; nucleotides outside the gene matches: 8. Germline assignment: CDR1 SGHVS and CDR2 FQNEAQ. This chain's CDR3 is CASSLLYGQENYGYTF. The CDR3 nucleotides are TGTGCCAGCAGCTTACTATACGGACAGGAGAACTATGGCTACACCTTC. The full variable domain, completed using reference TRBV7-8 and TRBJ1-2, is GAGVSQSPRYKVAKRGQDVALRCDPISGHVSLFWYQQALGQGPEFLTYFQNEAQLDKSGLPSDRFFAERPEGSVSTLKIQRTQQEDSAVYLCASSLLYGQENYGYTFGSGTRLTVV.

This clone has a handful of counts. Distinct nucleotide sequences in the sample also encode this CDR3. This chain links TRBV7-2 with TRBJ1-5, with 8 nucleotides matching TRBD1. The junction had 4 bases not matched to a gene; V was cut back by 4 bases and J by 5 bases. The CDR3 has 14 residues. The germline V gene encodes CDR1 SGHTA and CDR2 FQGNSA. The CDR3 here is CASSSDRGYQPQHF. The CDR3 DNA reads as TGTGCCAGCAGCTCCGACAGGGGATATCAGCCCCAGCATTTT. Full variable domain (rest looked up from reference TRBV7-2 and TRBJ1-5): GAGVSQSPSNKVTEKGKDVELRCDPISGHTALYWYRQSLGQGLEFLIYFQGNSAPDKSGLPSDRFSAERTGGSVSTLTIQRTQQEDSAVYLCASSSDRGYQPQHFGDGTRLSIL.